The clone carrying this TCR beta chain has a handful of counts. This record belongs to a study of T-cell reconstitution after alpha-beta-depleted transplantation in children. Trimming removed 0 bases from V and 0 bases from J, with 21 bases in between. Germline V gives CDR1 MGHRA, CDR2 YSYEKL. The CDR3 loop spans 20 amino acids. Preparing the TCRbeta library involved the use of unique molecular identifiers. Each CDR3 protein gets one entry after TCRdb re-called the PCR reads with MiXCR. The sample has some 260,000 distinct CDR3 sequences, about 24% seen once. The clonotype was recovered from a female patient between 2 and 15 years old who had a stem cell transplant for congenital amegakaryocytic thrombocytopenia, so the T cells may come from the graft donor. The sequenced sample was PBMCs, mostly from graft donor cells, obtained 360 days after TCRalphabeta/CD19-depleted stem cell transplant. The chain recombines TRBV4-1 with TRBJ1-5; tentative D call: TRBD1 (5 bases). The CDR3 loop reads CASSQDVGPPYRYSNQPQHF. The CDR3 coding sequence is TGCGCCAGCAGCCAAGATGTGGGGCCCCCATACCGGTATAGCAATCAGCCCCAGCATTTT.